A single sample is the source of the 32 T cell receptor beta chains below, sequenced in a study of blood T cell repertoires in COVID-19. Repertoires were generated with immunoSEQ multiplex PCR, while TCRdb's copy carries only in-frame clones and drops some. The sample has 150,000 to 200,000 clones, over 75% seen once. The specimen was peripheral blood. The receptors originated from an elderly woman with acute or convalescent COVID-19.

The chain uses TRBV12-3 or TRBV12-4 and TRBJ1-1; D is possibly TRBD1 (5 bases). V lost 1 base and J lost 4, with 7 bases in between. The CDR3 extends over 13 amino acids. CDR3 amino acids: CASSLGGSTEAFF. CDR3 nucleotide sequence: TGTGCCAGCAGTTTAGGGGGCAGCACTGAAGCTTTCTTT.

The chain uses TRBV4-1 and TRBJ2-5, with D hard to call. The CDR3 is 16 residues long. Trimming took 4 bases from V and 4 from J, leaving 19 bases between them. Germline V CDR1 and CDR2: MGHRA, YSYEKL. CDR3 nucleotide sequence: TGCGCCAGCAGCCCAAGTTTCGTATCACTTCGAGAGACCCAGTACTTC. Protein sequence: CASSPSFVSLRETQYF.

The chain joins TRBV19 to TRBJ2-5; the D gene is possibly TRBD2 (5 bases). V dropped 5 bases and J dropped 4 bases, with 20 bases sitting between them. Germline V gives CDR1 LNHDA, CDR2 SQIVND (reference sequence). The CDR3 runs 16 residues. In nucleotides, the CDR3 is TGTGCCAGTAGTCTCCCCGGAGGACCTACCTCAGAGACCCAGTACTTC. Its translation: CASSLPGGPTSETQYF.

This CDR3 reads CASSAQGGQETQYF. In DNA, the CDR3 is TGTGCCAGTAGTGCACAGGGGGGCCAAGAGACCCAGTACTTC. This sequence joins TRBV19 and TRBJ2-5, with 8 bases identical to TRBD1. The ends lost 5 bases at V and 1 base at J; junction bases unmatched: 3. Germline lookup yields CDR1 LNHDA and CDR2 SQIVND (reference sequence). This CDR3 comprises 14 residues.

The rearrangement links TRBV30 to TRBJ2-7; maybe TRBD1 (5 bases). The CDR3 covers 13 residues. Per germline, CDR1 GTSNPN and CDR2 SVGIG (reference sequence). V was cut by 1 base and J by 2 bases, with 9 bases left in between. Written as DNA, the CDR3 is TGTGCCTGGAGTGCCAGGGCCCCCTACGAGCAGTACTTC. Residues: CAWSARAPYEQYF.

The rearrangement joins TRBV7-2 to TRBJ2-7; unclear D gene. In germline, CDR1 is SGHTA, CDR2 FQGNSA. This CDR3 has 13 amino acids. V was cut by 3 bases and J by 2 bases, with 8 bases left in between. The CDR3 loop reads CASSFIRTYEQYF. In nucleotides, the CDR3 is TGTGCCAGCAGCTTCATCAGAACCTACGAGCAGTACTTC.

The gene calls are TRBV25-1 and TRBJ2-7; D unclear. CDR1 and CDR2 from the germline V gene are MGHDK and SYGVNS. Trimming removed 2 bases from V and 6 bases from J, with 17 bases in between. This CDR3 spans 15 amino acids. The DNA of the CDR3 is TGTGCCAGCAGTGAAAATACCGGCCAATCGGGCGAGCAGTACTTC. Translating it yields CASSENTGQSGEQYF.

V is TRBV18 and J is TRBJ1-1, with D unresolved. CDR1 is KGHSH and CDR2 is LQKENI in the germline V gene. V lost 8 bases and J 0 bases, leaving 7 bases between the germline ends. CDR3 length: 12 amino acids. In DNA form, the CDR3 reads TGTGCCAGCGAGGGAGTGAACACTGAAGCTTTCTTT. It yields the protein CASEGVNTEAFF. Drawing the rest from reference TRBV18 and TRBJ1-1, the complete variable domain is NAGVMQNPRHLVRRRGQEARLRCSPMKGHSHVYWYRQLPEEGLKFMVYLQKENIIDESGMPKERFSAEFPKEGPSILRIQQVVRGDSAAYFCASEGVNTEAFFGQGTRLTVV.

V is TRBV3-1 (or the pseudogene TRBV3-2) and J is TRBJ2-6, with 11 bases identical to TRBD1. J was trimmed by 4 bases and V by 4 bases; bases with no gene match: 9. The CDR3 consists of 18 residues. The germline V gene encodes CDR1 LGHDT and CDR2 YNNKEL (reference sequence). The CDR3 DNA is TGTGCCAGCAGCCGCTCGGGACAGGGGGTCGACGGGGCCAACGTCCTGACTTTC. Translated: CASSRSGQGVDGANVLTF.

J is TRBJ1-4 and V is TRBV19; 9 bases align to TRBD1. This CDR3 is 14 amino acids long. J gave up 8 bases and V 4 bases, and 5 bases lay outside the gene matches. The germline V gene has CDR1 LNHDA and CDR2 SQIVND (reference sequence). DNA of the CDR3: TGTGCCAGTAGTAGCAGGACAGGGGAAGAAAAACTGTTTTTT. This sequence encodes CASSSRTGEEKLFF.

This rearrangement joins TRBV19 to TRBJ1-5, with D possibly matching TRBD1 (5 bases). Germline V gene lookup returns CDR1 LNHDA and CDR2 SQIVND (reference sequence). The CDR3 has 17 amino acids. Trimming removed 5 bases from V and 0 bases from J, with 17 bases in between. DNA of the CDR3: TGTGCCAGTAGTGTTTCATTGTACAGGATTAGCAATCAGCCCCAGCATTTT. It codes for CASSVSLYRISNQPQHF.

The chain uses TRBV29-1 and TRBJ1-2; D might be TRBD1 (5 bases). Per germline, CDR1 SQVTM and CDR2 ANQGSEA. The CDR3 contains 12 residues. V was trimmed by 6 bases and J by 5 bases, leaving 13 bases between them. In DNA, the CDR3 is TGCAGCGTCCTGACAGTTGAGTATGGCTACACCTTC. Its translation: CSVLTVEYGYTF.

This clone is categorized as medium-sized (0.01 to 0.1%). The chain links TRBV10-3 to TRBJ1-5; 8 positions match TRBD1. CDR1 and CDR2 (germline): ENHRY, SYGVKD. The CDR3 is made up of 15 amino acids. Germline trimming cut 3 bases from V and 0 bases from J; bases unmatched to any gene: 1. The DNA for the CDR3 is TGTGCCATCAGTGAACAGGGGGTTAGCAATCAGCCCCAGCATTTT. As protein: CAISEQGVSNQPQHF.

The V and J genes are TRBV9 and TRBJ2-1; 14 nucleotides align to TRBD2. The V segment lost 3 bases and the J segment 8 bases; nucleotides outside the gene matches: 1. The CDR3 is made up of 14 amino acids. Germline V gene lookup returns CDR1 SGDLS and CDR2 YYNGEE. CDR3 sequence: CASSGLAGGYEQFF. The DNA for the CDR3 is TGTGCCAGCAGCGGACTAGCGGGAGGGTATGAGCAGTTCTTC.

The gene calls are TRBV29-1 and TRBJ2-7, with TRBD1 matching over 10 bases. Germline V lookup: CDR1 SQVTM, CDR2 ANQGSEA. V lost 6 bases, J lost 4 bases, and 9 bases stayed unmatched. This CDR3 has 14 residues. CDR3 bases: TGCAGCGTGGTCCCCGGGACAGGGGAATACGAGCAGTACTTC. Translated, it gives CSVVPGTGEYEQYF.

This clone was observed a single time. The chain combines TRBV9 with TRBJ2-7; perhaps TRBD1 as D (6 bases). Trimming stripped 0 bases from V and 5 bases from J, with 12 bases between. CDR3 length: 14 residues. Germline CDR1 is SGDLS and CDR2 is YYNGEE. The CDR3 coding sequence is TGTGCCAGCAGCGTAGGACAGGTTGGGAACGAGCAGTACTTC. This gives the protein CASSVGQVGNEQYF.

The rearrangement joins TRBV9 to TRBJ2-5, with 13 positions matching TRBD2. CDR1 and CDR2 (germline): SGDLS, YYNGEE. The ends lost 0 bases at V and 5 bases at J; junction bases unmatched: 4. The CDR3 is made up of 16 amino acids. The CDR3 DNA reads as TGTGCCAGCAGCGTAGGGGGACTAGCGGGGAGGGAGACCCAGTACTTC. This encodes CASSVGGLAGRETQYF.

The CDR3 DNA follows: TGTGCCAGCAGCGGCAGGGAGGGAAAACTGTTTTTT. It yields the protein CASSGREGKLFF. The chain combines TRBV7-9 with TRBJ1-4; D perhaps matches TRBD1 (5 bases). The CDR3 is made up of 12 amino acids. Per the germline V gene, CDR1 is SEHNR and CDR2 is FQNEAQ (reference sequence). V lost 5 bases to trimming and J lost 10 bases, with 11 bases between them.

The gene calls are TRBV2 and TRBJ2-1, with D possibly matching TRBD1 (5 bases). The CDR3 has 13 residues. Germline V lookup: CDR1 SNHLY, CDR2 FYNNEI. Trimming pared 8 bases from V and 8 bases from J, leaving 16 bases between. CDR3 sequence reads: CASVRTFRDEQFF. The CDR3 bases are TGTGCCAGCGTCCGGACATTCCGGGATGAGCAGTTCTTC.

This clone has only one observation. DNA for the CDR3: TGTGCCAGCAGCTTTCTCAGGGGTATTGAAGCTTTCTTT. This gives the protein CASSFLRGIEAFF. The rearrangement joins TRBV14 to TRBJ1-1, with a tentative D call TRBD1 (6 bases). The ends were cut back, 5 bases at V and 7 bases at J, with 14 bases in the middle. The CDR3 contains 13 residues. CDR1 is SGHDN and CDR2 is FVKESK in the germline V gene.

This clone was recorded a few times. The chain has TRBV19 and TRBJ1-5; tentative D call: TRBD1 (5 bases). Germline CDR1 is LNHDA and CDR2 is SQIVND (reference sequence). The ends were cut back, 8 bases at V and 2 bases at J, with 16 bases in the middle. The CDR3 runs 15 residues. Written as DNA, the CDR3 is TGTGCCAGTTCGGGGGAGGGAGGGCGCAATCAGCCCCAGCATTTT. Its protein product is CASSGEGGRNQPQHF. The full variable domain, completed using reference TRBV19 and TRBJ1-5, is DGGITQSPKYLFRKEGQNVTLSCEQNLNHDAMYWYRQDPGQGLRLIYYSQIVNDFQKGDIAEGYSVSREKKESFPLTVTSAQKNPTAFYLCASSGEGGRNQPQHFGDGTRLSIL.

V is TRBV19 and J is TRBJ1-5; 7 nucleotides agree with TRBD1. Germline CDR1 and CDR2: LNHDA and SQIVND (reference sequence). The ends lost 3 bases at V and 0 bases at J; junction bases unmatched: 11. This CDR3 has 18 residues. CDR3 nucleotide sequence: TGTGCCAGTAGTATTGGGGCCACAGGGGATCTTAGCAATCAGCCCCAGCATTTT. Its protein is CASSIGATGDLSNQPQHF.

This clone has just a few counts. The J gene is TRBJ1-1, the V gene TRBV3-1 (or the pseudogene TRBV3-2), with 7 bases that match TRBD1. This CDR3 contains 14 residues. J lost 5 bases, V lost 6 bases, and 9 bases had no gene match. Per germline, CDR1 LGHDT and CDR2 YNNKEL (reference sequence). CDR3 sequence: CASRGTAPGTEAFF. CDR3 bases: TGTGCCAGCAGAGGGACAGCCCCTGGGACTGAAGCTTTCTTT.

V is TRBV5-1 and J is TRBJ2-7; 9 positions match TRBD2. Germline CDR1 is SGHRS and CDR2 is YFSETQ. This CDR3 is 14 amino acids long. The V segment lost 0 bases and the J segment 6 bases; nucleotides outside the gene matches: 4. DNA of the CDR3: TGCGCCAGCAGCTTGGGGGGACTAGCTCGCGAGCAGTACTTC. Its translation: CASSLGGLAREQYF.

The V call is TRBV30, the J call TRBJ2-3, with 11 bases fitting TRBD2. The V gene's germline CDR1 is GTSNPN and CDR2 SVGIG (reference sequence). The CDR3 runs to 15 residues. The J segment lost 2 bases and the V segment lost 3 bases, leaving 4 bases of the junction unmatched. CDR3 sequence reads: CAWSRLAGFTDTQYF. CDR3 nucleotides: TGTGCCTGGAGCCGACTAGCGGGATTCACAGATACGCAGTATTTT. Full variable domain (remainder filled in from reference TRBV30 and TRBJ2-3): SQTIHQWPATLVQPVGSPLSLECTVEGTSNPNLYWYRQAAGRGLQLLFYSVGIGQISSEVPQNLSASRPQDRQFILSSKKLLLSDSGFYLCAWSRLAGFTDTQYFGPGTRLTVL.

The genes are TRBV7-3 and TRBJ2-3, with TRBD2 as a possible D gene (7 bases). The CDR3 spans 15 residues. Trimming took off 4 bases at V and 1 base at J, with 12 bases between the two ends. Germline CDR1 SGHTA, CDR2 FQGTGA. The CDR3 here is CASSSLGGGTDTQYF. DNA for the CDR3: TGTGCCAGCAGCTCACTAGGGGGGGGCACAGATACGCAGTATTTT. Filled out from reference TRBV7-3 and TRBJ2-3, the complete variable domain reads GAGVSQTPSNKVTEKGKYVELRCDPISGHTALYWYRQSLGQGPEFLIYFQGTGAADDSGLPNDRFFAVRPEGSVSTLKIQRTERGDSAVYLCASSSLGGGTDTQYFGPGTRLTVL.

V gene TRBV6-5 combines with J gene TRBJ2-7; tentative D call: TRBD1 (7 bases). CDR1 and CDR2 from the germline V gene are MNHEY and SVGAGI. Between the trimmed V and J ends, which lost 6 bases and 4 bases, there was a span of 19 bases. The CDR3 is 15 residues long. The CDR3: CASSGGTPDRYEQYF. In DNA form, the CDR3 reads TGTGCCAGCAGCGGAGGGACACCGGACAGGTACGAGCAGTACTTC.

V and J are TRBV18 and TRBJ2-7, with TRBD1 identical over 9 bases. V lost 0 bases, J lost 2 bases, and 5 bases stayed unmatched. The CDR3 has 16 amino acids. The germline V gene encodes CDR1 KGHSH and CDR2 LQKENI. CDR3 nucleotides: TGTGCCAGCTCACCACCAGGGACAGGGTCCCCCTACGAGCAGTACTTC. Translated: CASSPPGTGSPYEQYF.

This chain joins TRBV5-1 and TRBJ2-5; D not resolved. Germline V lookup: CDR1 SGHRS, CDR2 YFSETQ. The V end was cut by 4 bases, the J end by 1 base, with 11 bases between. CDR3 size: 14 residues. The CDR3 spells CASSRGLFQETQYF. CDR3 DNA sequence: TGCGCCAGCAGCCGAGGCTTATTCCAAGAGACCCAGTACTTC. Full variable domain (rest looked up from reference TRBV5-1 and TRBJ2-5): KAGVTQTPRYLIKTRGQQVTLSCSPISGHRSVSWYQQTPGQGLQFLFEYFSETQRNKGNFPGRFSGRQFSNSRSEMNVSTLELGDSALYLCASSRGLFQETQYFGPGTRLLVL.

The chain is built from TRBV7-2 and TRBJ2-6; possibly TRBD1 for D (5 bases). The CDR3 runs 15 residues. The germline V gene encodes CDR1 SGHTA and CDR2 FQGNSA. V was shortened by 6 bases and J by 0 bases, with 9 bases between the two germline ends. CDR3 sequence reads: CASRGDSSGANVLTF. CDR3 coding DNA: TGTGCCAGCAGAGGTGACAGCTCTGGGGCCAACGTCCTGACTTTC.

The chain joins TRBV2 to TRBJ2-1, with 11 nucleotides matching TRBD2. Germline V CDR1 and CDR2: SNHLY, FYNNEI. Trimming removed 6 bases from V and 7 bases from J; junction bases left unmatched: 11. The CDR3 has 16 amino acids. CDR3 protein: CASSRNSGRALNEQFF. In nucleotides, the CDR3 is TGTGCCAGCAGCAGAAATAGCGGGAGGGCCTTGAATGAGCAGTTCTTC. Using reference TRBV2 and TRBJ2-1 for the parts outside the CDR3, the full variable domain is EPEVTQTPSHQVTQMGQEVILRCVPISNHLYFYWYRQILGQKVEFLVSFYNNEISEKSEIFDDQFSVERPDGSNFTLKIRSTKLEDSAMYFCASSRNSGRALNEQFFGPGTRLTVL.

Written as DNA, the CDR3 is TGCAGTGCTAGTCCAGGGCACAATCAGCCCCAGCATTTT. Protein sequence: CSASPGHNQPQHF. The genes are TRBV20-1 and TRBJ1-5, with a weak D call TRBD1 (5 bases). Germline CDR1 is DFQATT and CDR2 is SNEGSKA (reference sequence). V dropped 3 bases and J dropped 3 bases, with 9 bases sitting between them. The CDR3 is 13 residues long.